A single sample gave rise to the 27 T cell receptor beta chains below, sequenced in a study of T cells in localized non-small cell lung cancer. Data came from immunoSEQ multiplex PCR; TCRdb stores just in-frame clones and leaves some out. The sample carries 30,000 or so clones, around 93% recorded once. The starting material was peripheral blood, obtained before any cancer treatment. All receptors derive from a female donor aged 60 or older with stage I lung adenocarcinoma.

This sequence joins TRBV5-1 and TRBJ2-7, with 12 positions matching TRBD2. With V trimmed by 3 bases and J by 0 bases, 10 bases remained unmatched. Germline V gene lookup returns CDR1 SGHRS and CDR2 YFSETQ. The CDR3 has 18 amino acids. DNA for the CDR3: TGCGCCAGCAGCTGGCTTTCTAGCGGGGGGGACACCTCCTACGAGCAGTACTTC. Its protein is CASSWLSSGGDTSYEQYF. The complete variable domain, with remaining parts taken from reference TRBV5-1 and TRBJ2-7, reads KAGVTQTPRYLIKTRGQQVTLSCSPISGHRSVSWYQQTPGQGLQFLFEYFSETQRNKGNFPGRFSGRQFSNSRSEMNVSTLELGDSALYLCASSWLSSGGDTSYEQYFGPGTRLTVT.

V gene TRBV5-6 combines with J gene TRBJ2-7; D call uncertain. The CDR3 loop spans 12 amino acids. Trimming stripped 4 bases from V and 11 bases from J, with 16 bases between. The V gene's germline CDR1 is SGHDT and CDR2 YYEEEE. CDR3 sequence (DNA): TGTGCCAGCAGCACGGACGCAGCCTGGGAGTACTTC. Its translation: CASSTDAAWEYF.

The chain recombines TRBV6-5 with TRBJ1-1; 8 bases align to TRBD1. Looked up from germline, CDR1 is MNHEY and CDR2 is SVGAGI. V gave up 5 bases and J gave up 8 bases; unmatched junction bases: 10. The length of the CDR3 is 14 residues. CDR3 nucleotides: TGTGCCAGCAGTAGACAGGGGTCTGGCTACGAAGCTTTCTTT. As protein: CASSRQGSGYEAFF.

CDR3 bases: TGTGCCAGCGGACCGGGGGTTAGAGCAGATACGCAGTATTTT. This translates into CASGPGVRADTQYF. The chain carries TRBV28 and TRBJ2-3; D may be TRBD2 (6 bases). Germline CDR1 is MDHEN and CDR2 is SYDVKM. The CDR3 is made up of 14 amino acids. The V gene lost 8 bases and the J gene lost 4 bases, with 16 bases spanning the gap.

CDR3 residues: CASSLSGGSKETQYF. The CDR3 DNA sequence: TGTGCCAGCAGCTTGTCGGGGGGGAGCAAAGAGACCCAGTACTTC. V is TRBV5-6 and J is TRBJ2-5, with 8 bases aligning to TRBD2. From germline, CDR1 is SGHDT and CDR2 YYEEEE. With V trimmed by 1 base and J by 3 bases, 5 bases remained unmatched. The CDR3 contains 15 residues.

The chain couples TRBV30 to TRBJ1-2; TRBD1 might be the D (6 bases). Germline CDR1 and CDR2: GTSNPN and SVGIG (reference sequence). The CDR3 is made up of 13 amino acids. The V end lost 2 bases, the J end lost 4 bases, and 11 bases lay between the germline ends. Here the CDR3 reads CAWSQGSTYGYTF. CDR3 bases: TGTGCCTGGAGTCAGGGGTCCACCTATGGCTACACCTTC.

V is TRBV4-1 and J is TRBJ2-7; TRBD1 aligns across 9 bases. The CDR3 extends over 15 amino acids. In germline, CDR1 is MGHRA, CDR2 YSYEKL. With V trimmed by 2 bases and J by 3 bases, 5 bases remained unmatched. The CDR3 DNA reads as TGCGCCAGCAGCCAACTCCCGGGACAGGGCTACGAGCAGTACTTC. It codes for CASSQLPGQGYEQYF.

This clone was observed a single time. This rearrangement joins TRBV7-8 to TRBJ1-4; a possible D gene is TRBD1 (6 bases). The CDR3 sequence is 16 residues long. V gave up 5 bases and J gave up 4 bases, with 17 bases separating them. Germline CDR1 and CDR2: SGHVS and FQNEAQ. The CDR3 DNA sequence: TGTGCCAGCAGCCAACACAGGGTACCTATTAATGAAAAACTGTTTTTT. This codes for CASSQHRVPINEKLFF. Variable domain in full (rest from reference TRBV7-8 and TRBJ1-4): GAGVSQSPRYKVAKRGQDVALRCDPISGHVSLFWYQQALGQGPEFLTYFQNEAQLDKSGLPSDRFFAERPEGSVSTLKIQRTQQEDSAVYLCASSQHRVPINEKLFFGSGTQLSVL.

The chain couples TRBV4-1 to TRBJ2-1; possible D gene TRBD1, 6 bases. The germline gives CDR1 MGHRA, CDR2 YSYEKL. The V and J ends lost 1 base and 8 bases respectively, with 15 bases between them. The CDR3 loop spans 15 amino acids. The CDR3 coding sequence is TGCGCCAGCAGCCAAGTCGTGGGGGCTGGGCATGAGCAGTTCTTC. This gives the protein CASSQVVGAGHEQFF.

The J gene is TRBJ2-7, the V gene TRBV5-1; 10 bases are shared with TRBD2. Trimming at V came to 5 bases and at J to 4 bases, leaving 6 bases not matched to a gene. Germline V gene data show CDR1 as SGHRS and CDR2 as YFSETQ. The CDR3 extends over 14 amino acids. CDR3 amino acids: CASSLGTSVYEQYF. The CDR3 DNA reads as TGCGCCAGCAGTCTCGGGACTAGCGTTTACGAGCAGTACTTC.

The genes are TRBV6-1 and TRBJ2-5, with D unresolved. Trimming took off 6 bases at V and 7 bases at J, with 12 bases between the two ends. The CDR3 is 12 residues long. Germline-derived CDR1 and CDR2 are MNHNS and SASEGT. The DNA of the CDR3 is TGTGCCAGCAGCATAAGCCGTAGGACCCAGTACTTC. Translated, it gives CASSISRRTQYF.

CDR3 residues: CASSLVNTEAFF. As DNA, the CDR3 is TGCGCCAGCAGCTTGGTGAACACTGAAGCTTTCTTT. The chain uses TRBV5-1 and TRBJ1-1; D is undetermined. This CDR3 is built from 12 residues. V lost 0 bases and J lost 0, with 0 bases in between. Germline V gene lookup returns CDR1 SGHRS and CDR2 YFSETQ.

This chain joins TRBV11-3 and TRBJ2-3, with D perhaps TRBD1 or TRBD2 (5 bases each). CDR3 length equals 14 residues. V was clipped by 6 bases and J by 1 base, with 11 bases between them. Looked up from germline, CDR1 is SGHNT and CDR2 is YENEEA. CDR3 bases: TGTGCCAGCAGTCCGGGACGGGGCACAGATACGCAGTATTTT. As protein: CASSPGRGTDTQYF.

The V gene is TRBV27, the J gene TRBJ2-2; D not certain. The CDR3 has 13 residues. Looked up from germline, CDR1 is MNHEY and CDR2 is SMNVEV (reference sequence). V was trimmed by 3 bases and J by 6 bases, leaving 8 bases between them. This CDR3 is CASSFLRSGELFF. The CDR3 DNA is TGTGCCAGCAGTTTTCTCCGGTCCGGGGAGCTGTTTTTT.

The chain couples TRBV5-8 to TRBJ1-2; D remains unclear. V was trimmed by 6 bases and J by 14 bases, leaving 17 bases between them. The V gene's germline CDR1 is SGHTS and CDR2 YDEGEE. The CDR3 covers 11 residues. CDR3 protein: CASIPRPASTF. As DNA, the CDR3 is TGTGCCAGCATCCCGAGGCCAGCGAGTACCTTC.

The rearrangement links TRBV25-1 to TRBJ2-3; 9 bases line up with TRBD2. The CDR3 spans 18 residues. Germline CDR1 reads MGHDK; CDR2 reads SYGVNS. V lost 2 bases and J lost 3; bases outside the gene matches: 12. The CDR3 bases are TGTGCCAGCAGTGAAATTTTGCAGCGGGGGGCGTGGACAGATACGCAGTATTTT. Encoded protein: CASSEILQRGAWTDTQYF.

V usage is TRBV5-4 and J usage is TRBJ1-2, with 7 bases matching TRBD1. Germline loops: CDR1 SGHNT, CDR2 YYREEE (reference sequence). Trimming removed 4 bases from V and 0 bases from J; junction bases left unmatched: 3. CDR3 length equals 14 residues. CDR3: CASSTGQANYGYTF. CDR3 sequence (DNA): TGTGCCAGCAGCACTGGACAGGCTAACTATGGCTACACCTTC.

The chain uses TRBV18 and TRBJ2-6; D unclear. The ends were cut back, 8 bases at V and 2 bases at J, with 4 bases in the middle. CDR1 and CDR2 (germline): KGHSH, LQKENI. The CDR3 is made up of 12 amino acids. CDR3 sequence: CASHTGANVLTF. The CDR3 coding sequence is TGTGCCAGCCACACTGGGGCCAACGTCCTGACTTTC.

The chain combines TRBV18 with TRBJ1-1; no reliable D call. V gave up 3 bases and J gave up 2 bases, with 16 bases separating them. The CDR3 loop spans 16 amino acids. The germline V gene has CDR1 KGHSH and CDR2 LQKENI. The CDR3 nucleotides are TGTGCCAGCTCACCTATGGGAATAGTGACAAACACTGAAGCTTTCTTT. Its translation is CASSPMGIVTNTEAFF.

The chain has TRBV7-6 and TRBJ1-1; TRBD1 agrees at 8 bases. The germline V gene encodes CDR1 SGHVS and CDR2 FNYEAQ. V lost 5 bases, J lost 3 bases, and 5 bases stayed unmatched. CDR3 length: 14 amino acids. This chain's CDR3 is CASSPDRAYTEAFF. CDR3 in DNA: TGTGCCAGCAGCCCGGACAGGGCTTACACTGAAGCTTTCTTT.

This clone showed up just once. The genes are TRBV29-1 and TRBJ2-4, with D possibly called TRBD1 or TRBD2 (6 bases each). Germline V gene data show CDR1 as SQVTM and CDR2 as ANQGSEA. The CDR3 sequence is 13 residues long. V lost 5 bases, J lost 8 bases, and 16 bases lay in between. CDR3: CSVLSGQSHIQYF. CDR3 coding DNA: TGCAGCGTTCTTAGCGGACAGTCGCACATTCAGTACTTC.

The chain carries TRBV10-3 and TRBJ2-3; TRBD2 aligns across 7 bases. CDR1 and CDR2 from the germline V gene are ENHRY and SYGVKD. V dropped 3 bases and J dropped 10; count of bases not matched to a gene: 10. The CDR3 consists of 14 residues. CDR3 in DNA: TGTGCCATCAGTGATCGGACTAGTCATCAGGCGCAGTATTTT. It translates to CAISDRTSHQAQYF.

This chain links TRBV4-1 with TRBJ2-3, with D perhaps TRBD2 (7 bases). CDR3 length equals 16 residues. Trimming removed 2 bases at V and 5 bases at J, with 17 bases between. Germline CDR1 is MGHRA and CDR2 is YSYEKL. CDR3 residues: CASSQTGGQYGDTQYF. For the CDR3, the DNA is TGCGCCAGCAGCCAAACGGGGGGCCAATACGGAGATACGCAGTATTTT.

The chain has TRBV5-4 and TRBJ1-1, with D maybe TRBD1 (6 bases). The germline V gene has CDR1 SGHNT and CDR2 YYREEE (reference sequence). V was clipped by 0 bases and J by 0 bases, with 12 bases between them. The CDR3 has 16 residues. Written as DNA, the CDR3 is TGTGCCAGCAGCTTGGGGGTAGGACAGATGAACACTGAAGCTTTCTTT. This encodes CASSLGVGQMNTEAFF.

This clone came up a few times. The junction differs from germline at one of its ends, possibly a read error. V and J are TRBV10-3 and TRBJ1-3, with unresolved D. Germline V gives CDR1 ENHRY, CDR2 SYGVKD. This CDR3 has 13 residues. CDR3 bases: TGTGCCAGCAGTTACAACTCTGGAAACACCATATATTTT. Encoded protein: CASSYNSGNTIYF.

This clone was recorded a few times. The V and J genes are TRBV4-1 and TRBJ2-5; no clear D gene. The CDR3 is 15 residues long. The germline V gene has CDR1 MGHRA and CDR2 YSYEKL. V was clipped by 4 bases and J by 4 bases, with 16 bases between them. The CDR3 DNA reads TGCGCCAGCAGCCTTGAACAAGCGCGCCCAGAGACCCAGTACTTC. This sequence encodes CASSLEQARPETQYF.

This clone was detected only once. The gene calls are TRBV9 and TRBJ1-6, with 10 bases matching TRBD1. V dropped 4 bases and J dropped 3; count of bases not matched to a gene: 7. The CDR3 covers 17 residues. Germline V gene lookup returns CDR1 SGDLS and CDR2 YYNGEE. For the CDR3, the DNA is TGTGCCAGCAGCCAGACAGGGGGCATTCACTATAATTCACCCCTCCACTTT. It is translated as CASSQTGGIHYNSPLHF.